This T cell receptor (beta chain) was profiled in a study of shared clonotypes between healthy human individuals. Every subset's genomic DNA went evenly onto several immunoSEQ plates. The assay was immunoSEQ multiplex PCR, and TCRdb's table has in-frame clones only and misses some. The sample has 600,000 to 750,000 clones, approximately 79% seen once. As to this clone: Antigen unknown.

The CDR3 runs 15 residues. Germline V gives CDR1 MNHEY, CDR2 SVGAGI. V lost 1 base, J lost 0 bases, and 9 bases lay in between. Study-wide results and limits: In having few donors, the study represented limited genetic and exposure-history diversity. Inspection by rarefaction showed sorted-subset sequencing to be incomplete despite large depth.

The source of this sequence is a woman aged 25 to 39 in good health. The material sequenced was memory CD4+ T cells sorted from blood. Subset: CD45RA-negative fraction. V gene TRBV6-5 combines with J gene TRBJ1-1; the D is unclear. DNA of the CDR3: TGTGCCAGCAGTTACTTCTCAGGCATGAACACTGAAGCTTTCTTT. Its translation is CASSYFSGMNTEAFF.